The rows below give T cell receptor beta chains drawn from one sample of a study of early T cells in non-severe SARS-CoV-2 infection. TCRdb analysed the 5' RACE reads with MiXCR anew, one entry per CDR3 protein. The table lists around 30,000 distinct CDR3 sequences, approximately 5.4% of them singletons. The sample taken for sequencing was whole blood. Receptors originate from an adult who was a healthcare worker with PCR-confirmed SARS-CoV-2 infection or an uninfected control (not recorded which). Each CDR3 is given with its conserved first and last residue. The D gene is left open where the match is weak. Only some rows state a clone size, as once, few, many or a class for expanded clones.

D: TRBD1
V: TRBV6-2/TRBV6-3
size: many
J: TRBJ2-1
DNA: TGTGCCAGCAGTTGGGACAGCTCCTACAATGAGCAGTTCTTC
CDR3: CASSWDSSYNEQFF

D: .
V: TRBV19
size: many
J: TRBJ2-2
DNA: TGTGCCAGTAGACAGGGCAGTAACACCGGGGAGCTGTTTTTT
CDR3: CASRQGSNTGELFF

D: TRBD2
V: TRBV7-2
size: many
J: TRBJ2-5
DNA: TGTGCCAGCAGCTCTCTTCTAGCGGGGGGGCGTCAAGAGACCCAGTACTTC
CDR3: CASSSLLAGGRQETQYF

D: .
V: TRBV29-1
size: .
J: TRBJ2-7
DNA: TGCAGCGTTGAGAGTGACAGCTCCTACGAGCAGTACTTC
CDR3: CSVESDSSYEQYF

D: TRBD2
V: TRBV10-3
size: .
J: TRBJ2-3
DNA: TGTGCCATCAGTGAGCGGGGGACTAGCGGAAACACAGATACGCAGTATTTT
CDR3: CAISERGTSGNTDTQYF

D: .
V: TRBV19
size: .
J: TRBJ1-5
DNA: TGTGCCAGTAGTATCCCCCCGGGACGTAGCAATCAGCCCCAGCATTTT
CDR3: CASSIPPGRSNQPQHF

D: .
V: TRBV7-2
size: many
J: TRBJ2-3
DNA: TGTGCCAGCAGCGCTGGGACTGGCCCTCCACGGCGGTATTTT
CDR3: CASSAGTGPPRRYF

D: .
V: TRBV29-1
size: .
J: TRBJ2-3
DNA: TGCAGCGCAAGGGACCTCACAGATACGCAGTATTTT
CDR3: CSARDLTDTQYF

D: .
V: TRBV18
size: many
J: TRBJ2-5
DNA: TGTGCCAGCTCACCCAGCCTGGGGCAAGAGACCCAGTACTTC
CDR3: CASSPSLGQETQYF

D: .
V: TRBV3-2
size: many
J: TRBJ2-3
DNA: TGTGCCAGCAGCCAAGAAACCCCCGCCGGGCCCTATAGCACAGATACGCAGTATTTT
CDR3: CASSQETPAGPYSTDTQYF

D: .
V: TRBV2
size: few
J: TRBJ1-1
DNA: TGTGCCAGGCTGGAACCGACGCGGAACACTGAAGCTTTCTTT
CDR3: CARLEPTRNTEAFF

D: .
V: TRBV5-1
size: many
J: TRBJ1-4
DNA: TGCGCCAGCAGTCCTCTAGGGGAAAAACTGTTTTTT
CDR3: CASSPLGEKLFF

D: .
V: TRBV5-4
size: many
J: TRBJ1-5
DNA: TGTGCCAGCAGCCGTGATAGCAATCAGCCCCAGCATTTT
CDR3: CASSRDSNQPQHF

D: TRBD2
V: TRBV9
size: many
J: TRBJ2-1
DNA: TGTGCCAGCAGCTCCGGGACTAGCAGCTACAATGAGCAGTTCTTC
CDR3: CASSSGTSSYNEQFF

D: .
V: TRBV11-2
size: many
J: TRBJ2-3
DNA: TGTGCCAGCAGCCTATCCTCGTCCGCTACGCAGTATTTT
CDR3: CASSLSSSATQYF

D: TRBD2
V: TRBV6-5
size: medium-sized
J: TRBJ2-4
DNA: TGTGCCAGCAGTTACCCCCTGGGGGCTAGCGGGAAAGCCAAAAACATTCAGTACTTC
CDR3: CASSYPLGASGKAKNIQYF

D: TRBD2
V: TRBV6-2/TRBV6-3
size: few
J: TRBJ2-1
DNA: TGTGCCAGCAGTCCATGGACTAGCGGGGGGCGACACAATGAGCAGTTCTTC
CDR3: CASSPWTSGGRHNEQFF

D: TRBD1
V: TRBV25-1
size: .
J: TRBJ1-5
DNA: TGTGCCAGCAGTCACTCCGGGACAGGGATCAATCAGCCCCAGCATTTT
CDR3: CASSHSGTGINQPQHF

D: TRBD1
V: TRBV6-5
size: many
J: TRBJ1-6
DNA: TGTGCCAGCAGTTCTCGACAGGGCCGGAAAAATTCACCCCTCCACTTT
CDR3: CASSSRQGRKNSPLHF

D: .
V: TRBV3-1
size: many
J: TRBJ2-7
DNA: TGTGCCAGCAGCTACGGGTGGAACGAGCAGTACTTC
CDR3: CASSYGWNEQYF

D: .
V: TRBV3-1
size: many
J: TRBJ2-7
DNA: TGTGCCAGCAGCCAAGTCGGCGAGCAGTACTTC
CDR3: CASSQVGEQYF

D: .
V: TRBV20-1
size: many
J: TRBJ1-5
DNA: TGCAGTGCTGAGAGGGTTGTTGATCAGCCCCAGCATTTT
CDR3: CSAERVVDQPQHF

D: TRBD2
V: TRBV27
size: many
J: TRBJ2-3
DNA: TGTGCCAGCAGTTTAACTAGCGGGAGTTCAGATACGCAGTATTTT
CDR3: CASSLTSGSSDTQYF

D: TRBD1
V: TRBV29-1
size: many
J: TRBJ2-7
DNA: TGCAGCGTTTCAACAGGGGGCACCACCTACGAGCAGTACTTC
CDR3: CSVSTGGTTYEQYF

D: TRBD2
V: TRBV20-1
size: many
J: TRBJ2-3
DNA: TGCAGTGCTAGTGGCTCTCTAGCGGGGAGGGACGATACGCAGTATTTT
CDR3: CSASGSLAGRDDTQYF

D: TRBD1
V: TRBV2
size: few
J: TRBJ2-7
DNA: TGTGCCAGCAGAGCGGGGACAGGGGTTGCCTACGAGCAGTACTTC
CDR3: CASRAGTGVAYEQYF

D: TRBD1
V: TRBV30
size: .
J: TRBJ2-2
DNA: TGTGCCTGGAACCGGGACAGGAACACCGGGGAGCTGTTTTTT
CDR3: CAWNRDRNTGELFF

D: .
V: TRBV5-1
size: many
J: TRBJ2-7
DNA: TGCGCCAGCAGACCGGACAGCTTCTACGAGCAGTACTTC
CDR3: CASRPDSFYEQYF

D: TRBD1
V: TRBV5-4
size: many
J: TRBJ2-1
DNA: TGTGCCAGCAGCTCTCCCGGGACAGGAAGTTACAATGAGCAGTTCTTC
CDR3: CASSSPGTGSYNEQFF

D: .
V: TRBV9
size: .
J: TRBJ2-2
DNA: TGTGCCAGCACCCCCCAAGGGGTAACCGGGGAGCTGTTTTTT
CDR3: CASTPQGVTGELFF

D: .
V: TRBV18
size: many
J: TRBJ1-6
DNA: TGTGCCAGCTCAGAGCGGGCAGGTTCGAGGTCCTATAATTCACCCCTCCACTTT
CDR3: CASSERAGSRSYNSPLHF

D: TRBD1
V: TRBV5-4
size: few
J: TRBJ2-1
DNA: TGTGCCAGCAGCCCGACACTGGACAGGGGGAAATATGAGCAGTTCTTC
CDR3: CASSPTLDRGKYEQFF

D: TRBD1
V: TRBV7-9
size: .
J: TRBJ2-7
DNA: TGTGCCAGCAGCCAGACCGGGACAGGGATCCACGAGCAGTACTTC
CDR3: CASSQTGTGIHEQYF

D: TRBD2
V: TRBV7-6
size: many
J: TRBJ2-1
DNA: TGTGCCAGCAGCCTGCCTAGCGGGAATTACAATGAGCAGTTCTTC
CDR3: CASSLPSGNYNEQFF

D: .
V: TRBV14
size: many
J: TRBJ2-6
DNA: TGTGCCAGCAGCTACAGCTTATCTGGGGCCAACGTCCTGACTTTC
CDR3: CASSYSLSGANVLTF

D: .
V: TRBV20-1
size: many
J: TRBJ1-2
DNA: TGCAGTGCTAGAGTCCCGGGGGCGCGTGGCTACACCTTC
CDR3: CSARVPGARGYTF

D: .
V: TRBV6-2/TRBV6-3
size: many
J: TRBJ1-5
DNA: TGTGCCAGCAGTTACTGGGGGAGCAATCAGCCCCAGCATTTT
CDR3: CASSYWGSNQPQHF

D: TRBD1
V: TRBV28
size: many
J: TRBJ1-1
DNA: TGTGCCAGCAGTGGGACAGGTAGGAACACTGAAGCTTTCTTT
CDR3: CASSGTGRNTEAFF

D: TRBD1
V: TRBV4-1
size: many
J: TRBJ2-3
DNA: TGCGCCAGCAGCCAAGATTGGAGTCAGGGGGCATTCGGAGATACGCAGTATTTT
CDR3: CASSQDWSQGAFGDTQYF

D: TRBD1
V: TRBV4-1
size: many
J: TRBJ2-2
DNA: TGCGCCAGCAGCCAAGATACGGGACAGGGATTTTCGAACACCGGGGAGCTGTTTTTT
CDR3: CASSQDTGQGFSNTGELFF

D: .
V: TRBV18
size: many
J: TRBJ2-6
DNA: TGTGCCAGCTCGCGTAGCATGGGGATCTCTGGGGCCAACGTCCTGACTTTC
CDR3: CASSRSMGISGANVLTF

D: .
V: TRBV12-3/TRBV12-4
size: many
J: TRBJ1-5
DNA: TGTGCCAGCAGTCAAAAGGACCGCAATCAGCCCCAGCATTTT
CDR3: CASSQKDRNQPQHF

D: .
V: TRBV7-9
size: many
J: TRBJ2-3
DNA: TGTGCCAGCGGGGGAGGAGATACGCAGTATTTT
CDR3: CASGGGDTQYF

D: TRBD1
V: TRBV14
size: many
J: TRBJ2-1
DNA: TGTGCCAGCAGCCCAGCGGACAGGGACTCCTACAATGAGCAGTTCTTC
CDR3: CASSPADRDSYNEQFF

D: .
V: TRBV2
size: many
J: TRBJ2-7
DNA: TGTGCCAGCAGTTTGACAGACTCCTACGAGCAGTACTTC
CDR3: CASSLTDSYEQYF

D: .
V: TRBV7-8
size: many
J: TRBJ2-1
DNA: TGTGCCAGCAGCCCCAACACAGGTTACAATGAGCAGTTCTTC
CDR3: CASSPNTGYNEQFF

D: .
V: TRBV3-1
size: .
J: TRBJ2-7
DNA: TGTGCCAGCAGCCATAGCGGCCCCGAGCAGTACTTC
CDR3: CASSHSGPEQYF

D: TRBD2
V: TRBV10-3
size: .
J: TRBJ2-2
DNA: TGTGCCTTGGGACTAGCGAGCACCGGGGAGCTGTTTTTT
CDR3: CALGLASTGELFF

D: TRBD2
V: TRBV29-1
size: many
J: TRBJ2-7
DNA: TGCAGCGTTTCGGGACTAGCGGGTATTGAGCAGTACTTC
CDR3: CSVSGLAGIEQYF

D: TRBD1
V: TRBV6-1
size: .
J: TRBJ1-1
DNA: TGTGCCAGCAAGGGACAGATGAACACTGAAGCTTTCTTT
CDR3: CASKGQMNTEAFF

D: TRBD2
V: TRBV14
size: few
J: TRBJ2-2
DNA: TGTGCCAGCAGCCTGGGGCTAGCGGGATTCACCGGGGAGCTGTTTTTT
CDR3: CASSLGLAGFTGELFF

D: .
V: TRBV5-1
size: many
J: TRBJ1-3
DNA: TGCGCCAGCAGCTTGGCCGCATCTGAAAACACCATATATTTT
CDR3: CASSLAASENTIYF

D: .
V: TRBV30
size: few
J: TRBJ2-1
DNA: TGTGCCTGGAGTAGACAGTACAATGAGCAGTTCTTC
CDR3: CAWSRQYNEQFF

D: .
V: TRBV10-3
size: medium-sized
J: TRBJ1-1
DNA: TGTGCCATCAGCGGAGCAGGAATTGGAGACACTGAAGCTTTCTTT
CDR3: CAISGAGIGDTEAFF

D: .
V: TRBV11-2
size: many
J: TRBJ2-3
DNA: TGTGCCAGCAGTGGAGGAAATACGCAGTATTTT
CDR3: CASSGGNTQYF

D: .
V: TRBV5-1
size: many
J: TRBJ2-1
DNA: TGCGCCAGCAGCTTGGATGTCCGTCGGGAACTAGCCTACTTC
CDR3: CASSLDVRRELAYF